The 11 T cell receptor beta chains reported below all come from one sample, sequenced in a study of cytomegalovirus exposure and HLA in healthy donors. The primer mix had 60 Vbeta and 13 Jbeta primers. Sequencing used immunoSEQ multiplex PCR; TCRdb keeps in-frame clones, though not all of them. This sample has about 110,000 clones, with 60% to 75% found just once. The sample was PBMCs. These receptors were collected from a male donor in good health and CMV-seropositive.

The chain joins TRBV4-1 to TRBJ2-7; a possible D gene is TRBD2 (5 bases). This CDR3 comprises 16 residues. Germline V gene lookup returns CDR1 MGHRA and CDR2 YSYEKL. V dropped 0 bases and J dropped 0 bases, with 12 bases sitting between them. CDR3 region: CASSQEDFPSSYEQYF. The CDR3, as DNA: TGCGCCAGCAGCCAAGAGGACTTTCCGAGCTCCTACGAGCAGTACTTC.

Here the CDR3 reads CASRGQGLGKLFF. For the CDR3, the DNA is TGTGCCAGTAGGGGACAGGGTCTTGGAAAACTGTTTTTT. This rearrangement joins TRBV19 to TRBJ1-4; TRBD1 matches 9 bases. Trimming took 6 bases from V and 10 from J; bases not matched to a gene: 6. In germline, CDR1 is LNHDA, CDR2 SQIVND (reference sequence). The CDR3 loop spans 13 amino acids.

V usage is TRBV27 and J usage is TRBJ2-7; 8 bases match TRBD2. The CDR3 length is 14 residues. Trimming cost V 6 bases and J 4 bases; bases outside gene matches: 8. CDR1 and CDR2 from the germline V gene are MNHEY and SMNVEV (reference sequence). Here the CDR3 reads CASRPAGDRYEQYF. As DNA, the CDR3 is TGTGCCAGCAGGCCAGCGGGAGATCGGTACGAGCAGTACTTC.

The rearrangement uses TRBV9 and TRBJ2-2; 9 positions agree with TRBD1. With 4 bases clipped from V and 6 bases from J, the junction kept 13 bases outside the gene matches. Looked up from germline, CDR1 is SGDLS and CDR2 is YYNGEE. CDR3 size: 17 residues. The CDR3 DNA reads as TGTGCCAGCAGCCTGTCACAGGGGGCACTGGGCGCCGGGGAGCTGTTTTTT. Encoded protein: CASSLSQGALGAGELFF.

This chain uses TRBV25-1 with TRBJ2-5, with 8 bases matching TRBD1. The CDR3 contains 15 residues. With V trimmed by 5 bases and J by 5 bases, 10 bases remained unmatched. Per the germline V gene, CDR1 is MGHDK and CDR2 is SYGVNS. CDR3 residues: CASSPQGAPRETQYF. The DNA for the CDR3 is TGTGCCAGCAGTCCCCAGGGGGCGCCGCGGGAGACCCAGTACTTC.

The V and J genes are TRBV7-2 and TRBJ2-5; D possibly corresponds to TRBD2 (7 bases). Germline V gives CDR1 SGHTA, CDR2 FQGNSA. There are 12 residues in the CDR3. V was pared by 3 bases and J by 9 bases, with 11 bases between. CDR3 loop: CASSFLGGAQYF. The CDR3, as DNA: TGTGCCAGCAGCTTTTTAGGGGGGGCCCAGTACTTC.

CDR3 bases: TGCAGCGTTGCGGGACTAGCGGGAGCTGTCGGGGAGCTGTTTTTT. The encoded protein is CSVAGLAGAVGELFF. This chain uses TRBV29-1 with TRBJ2-2; 14 nucleotides align to TRBD2. The CDR3 has 15 residues. The V gene end was trimmed by 4 bases and the J gene end by 7 bases; junction bases not matched to a gene: 5. CDR1 is SQVTM, CDR2 ANQGSEA, per germline.

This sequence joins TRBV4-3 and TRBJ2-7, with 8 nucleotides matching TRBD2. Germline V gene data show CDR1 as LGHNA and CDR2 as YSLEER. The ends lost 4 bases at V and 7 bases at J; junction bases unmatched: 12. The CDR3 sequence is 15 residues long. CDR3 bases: TGCGCCAGCAGCCCCCAAACGGGGGCGGGGGGAGAGCAGTACTTC. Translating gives CASSPQTGAGGEQYF.

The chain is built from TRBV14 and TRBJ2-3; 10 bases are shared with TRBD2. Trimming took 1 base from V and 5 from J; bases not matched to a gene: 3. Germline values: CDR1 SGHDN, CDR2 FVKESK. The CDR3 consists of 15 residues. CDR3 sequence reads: CASSQGSSGRDTQYF. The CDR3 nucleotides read TGTGCCAGCAGCCAAGGCTCTAGCGGGAGAGATACGCAGTATTTT.

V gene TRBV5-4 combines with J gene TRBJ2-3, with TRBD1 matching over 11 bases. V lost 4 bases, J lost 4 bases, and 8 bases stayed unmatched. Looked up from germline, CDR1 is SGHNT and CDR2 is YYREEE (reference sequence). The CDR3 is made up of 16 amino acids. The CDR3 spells CASSTGTGGLPDTQYF. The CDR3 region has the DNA TGTGCCAGCAGCACAGGGACAGGGGGTTTACCAGATACGCAGTATTTT.

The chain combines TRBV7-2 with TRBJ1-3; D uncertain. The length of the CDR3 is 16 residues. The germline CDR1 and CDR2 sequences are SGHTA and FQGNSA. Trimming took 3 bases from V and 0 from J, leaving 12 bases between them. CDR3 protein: CASSFGGALSGNTIYF. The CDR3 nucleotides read TGTGCCAGCAGCTTTGGCGGCGCACTCTCTGGAAACACCATATATTTT.